The 11 T cell receptor beta chains below all came from one sample that was sequenced in a study of beta chain features in type 1 diabetes. Sequenced material consisted of expressed TCRB transcripts (all of the isolated RNA was reverse transcribed). The repertoire was sequenced with immunoSEQ multiplex PCR; TCRdb's copy has only in-frame clones and lacks some. The data show approximately 27,000 clones, roughly 45% seen once. These receptors have no identified antigens. Study-level findings and limits: Type 1 diabetes patients showed a moderate but significant shortening of TCRB CDR3s in all four CD4+ subsets.

Material for sequencing was stem cell memory CD4+ T cells from blood. The receptors derive from a man younger than 45 with type 1 diabetes.

This clone was seen just once. The chain carries TRBV7-2 and TRBJ1-2; no clear D gene. Per germline, CDR1 SGHTA and CDR2 FQGNSA. This CDR3 spans 17 amino acids. The V end was cut by 4 bases, the J end by 5 bases, with 23 bases between. CDR3 sequence: CASSSRPRGRAEYGYTF. In DNA form, the CDR3 reads TGTGCCAGCAGCTCTAGACCCCGAGGGAGGGCTGAGTATGGCTACACCTTC. Variable domain in full (rest from reference TRBV7-2 and TRBJ1-2): GAGVSQSPSNKVTEKGKDVELRCDPISGHTALYWYRQSLGQGLEFLIYFQGNSAPDKSGLPSDRFSAERTGGSVSTLTIQRTQQEDSAVYLCASSSRPRGRAEYGYTFGSGTRLTVV.

DNA for the CDR3: TGTGCCTCAACAAGGACAGGGATGGGCACCGGGGAGCTGTTTTTT. This translates into CASTRTGMGTGELFF. This sequence joins TRBV30 and TRBJ2-2; 8 nucleotides align to TRBD1. Per the germline V gene, CDR1 is GTSNPN and CDR2 is SVGIG (reference sequence). The junction had 11 bases not matched to a gene; V was cut back by 7 bases and J by 4 bases. This CDR3 spans 15 amino acids.

The genes are TRBV4-1 and TRBJ1-1, with D uncertain. Trimming took off 4 bases at V and 1 base at J, with 16 bases between the two ends. CDR3 length equals 16 residues. Looked up from germline, CDR1 is MGHRA and CDR2 is YSYEKL. The CDR3 bases are TGCGCCAGCAGCCCGACTTTGAGGTCCGAGAACACTGAAGCTTTCTTT. Encoded protein: CASSPTLRSENTEAFF.

In its sample, this clone was seen a few times. The chain employs TRBV19 and TRBJ2-5; TRBD1 might be the D (5 bases). Germline lookup yields CDR1 LNHDA and CDR2 SQIVND (reference sequence). V was cut by 1 base and J by 2 bases, with 8 bases left in between. This CDR3 region has 14 residues. The DNA of the CDR3 is TGTGCCAGTAGTATAGGCCCAGGGCAAGAGACCCAGTACTTC. Its translation: CASSIGPGQETQYF.

This clone was observed a handful of times. V usage is TRBV4-1 and J usage is TRBJ1-1, with 11 bases lining up with TRBD1. J gave up 5 bases and V 0 bases, and 2 bases lay outside the gene matches. The germline V gene encodes CDR1 MGHRA and CDR2 YSYEKL. CDR3 length: 15 amino acids. In DNA, the CDR3 is TGCGCCAGCAGCCAAGACGGGACAGGGGGAACTGAAGCTTTCTTT. Translating gives CASSQDGTGGTEAFF.

The chain uses TRBV19 and TRBJ2-5, with 7 bases lining up with TRBD1. Germline trimming cut 4 bases from V and 5 bases from J; bases unmatched to any gene: 7. Germline values: CDR1 LNHDA, CDR2 SQIVND (reference sequence). This CDR3 is built from 14 residues. In DNA form, the CDR3 reads TGTGCCAGTAGTACGAGAACAGGGGTTGAGACCCAGTACTTC. It yields the protein CASSTRTGVETQYF.

The rearrangement links TRBV6-4 to TRBJ2-3; possible D gene TRBD2, 6 bases. Per germline, CDR1 MRHNA and CDR2 SNTAGT. This CDR3 contains 14 residues. V shed 4 bases and J shed 3 bases, with 11 bases lying between them. The CDR3 sequence: CASSGPGGTDTQYF. CDR3 in DNA: TGTGCCAGCAGTGGACCCGGGGGTACAGATACGCAGTATTTT.

The rearrangement links TRBV12-5 to TRBJ2-3, with no clear D. Deletions cut 0 bases from V and 3 bases from J, with 22 bases between. Germline CDR1 LGHNT, CDR2 FRNRAP. The CDR3 covers 19 residues. The CDR3 bases are TGTGCTAGTGGTTTGGTAATCGGTGCGACGGGTGGGTGGACAGATACGCAGTATTTT. As protein: CASGLVIGATGGWTDTQYF.

V is TRBV5-1 and J is TRBJ2-1, with 7 bases aligning to TRBD1. The junction had 6 bases not matched to a gene; V was cut back by 4 bases and J by 5 bases. Looked up from germline, CDR1 is SGHRS and CDR2 is YFSETQ. CDR3 length equals 14 residues. The chain's CDR3 is CASSLGTADNEQFF. CDR3 DNA: TGCGCCAGCAGCCTCGGGACAGCCGACAATGAGCAGTTCTTC.

The chain carries TRBV7-9 and TRBJ2-3; D is perhaps TRBD1 (6 bases). V lost 2 bases and J 1 base, leaving 7 bases between the germline ends. CDR3 length equals 14 residues. Germline V gene sequence: CDR1 SEHNR, CDR2 FQNEAQ (reference sequence). CDR3 residues: CASSLRQGTDTQYF. In DNA form, the CDR3 reads TGTGCCAGCAGCTTAAGACAGGGCACAGATACGCAGTATTTT.

This sequence joins TRBV15 and TRBJ2-3, with a weak D call TRBD2 (6 bases). Between the trimmed V and J ends, which lost 0 bases and 6 bases, there was a span of 13 bases. From germline, CDR1 is LNHNV and CDR2 YYDKDF (reference sequence). The CDR3 consists of 15 residues. The CDR3 sequence: CATSRDRGTGDTQYF. The CDR3 region has the DNA TGTGCCACCAGCAGAGATCGCGGGACTGGGGATACGCAGTATTTT.